This section outlines one T cell receptor (beta chain) sequence together with its context. This clone's antigen is unknown. The cohort was made up of approximately 670 healthy bone marrow donors. All cohort members were sampled while nominally healthy, although unrecorded immune exposures were likely present. The donor tested CMV seropositive and was one of the 289 seropositive cohort members. Every donor gave a peripheral blood sample, and the peripheral blood mononuclear cells from that sample were used for TCR beta sequencing. Genomic DNA was extracted from the blood cell samples with the Qiagen DNeasy Blood Extraction Kit. The record originates from a study of cytomegalovirus exposure and HLA in healthy donors (dated by TCRdb to the late 2010s). Some background on the complete study: According to an earlier analysis of around 600 of the donors, 150 million to 200 million T cells yielded roughly 110 million unique TCR beta sequences and about 280 Gb of sequence data. Roughly 300 gigabases of sequencing data and approximately 84 million unique TCR sequences were included in an early release covering roughly 600 HLA-typed donors. Of the 300 to 500 genotyped donors, more than 75% were placed in the genetic ancestry cluster associated with self-reported Caucasian donors. The aim of the study was to test whether cataloging public T cell receptors could identify signatures of past pathogen exposure. The study used immunosequencing to profile the T cell repertoires of approximately 640 subjects and linked those repertoires to cytomegalovirus serostatus. A separate validation cohort of roughly 120 different subjects was used in addition to the 666-subject first cohort. The study combined high-throughput TCR immunosequencing, statistical association of individual TCRs with disease status, and machine learning to predict cytomegalovirus infection status. To study patterns of TCR occurrence, a later analysis re-analyzed previously published TCR beta repertoires from 550 to 800 donors and added high-resolution HLA genotyping. In the later analysis, no new phenotypic data were used to find candidate immune exposures; instead, reliance was placed on TCR beta sequences and their occurrence across donors. In an earlier analysis of 500 to 650 of the donors, high-throughput TCR beta sequencing was used to judge whether each TCR beta V gene segment behaved as functional or pseudogenic. Donor age, sex, ethnicity and CMV serostatus were collected together with the repertoire data. A later genetic analysis took genome-wide SNP genotypes for about 65% of the roughly 670 donors and used that subset as a discovery cohort. All discovery cohort repertoires had been generated using a single sequencing platform. Both class I and class II loci were covered by HLA typing, at four-digit resolution. The number of typed donors differed by locus: 629-630 for A, B, C, DRB1 and DQB1; approximately 540 for DQA1; approximately 600 for DPA1; and about 450 for DPB1. About five DR-DQ haplotypes were handled as single units for association and clustering, since linkage in the cohort was strong. Among about 400 genotyped donors of the cohort, an average of roughly 230,000 unique TCR beta nucleotide sequences was sequenced per donor, of which 15% to 20% were non-productive.

What the work shows at the level of the full study, not this receptor alone: Some IMGT-functional V segments, including TRBV6-2 and TRBV6-3, could not be distinguished by the 87-base-pair reads and were therefore excluded. An association between a missense DCLRE1C variant and V-gene and J-gene trimming of TCR beta chains was found in a later genetic analysis and replicated in an independent cohort. Immune exposure information for the cohort was limited to CMV serostatus. The authors suggested that the approach could potentially be extended to other disease states and immunological phenotypes. In this cohort, only TCR beta chains were sequenced, and detectable features were limited by the absence of alpha or paired-chain data. An earlier analysis of roughly 570 of the donors showed that most TCR beta V segments appeared in productive rearrangements either about 87% or about 30% of the time, which broadly matched IMGT annotations. In vitro tests confirmed that three of the cytomegalovirus-associated TCR beta chains recognize cytomegalovirus antigens. In a later analysis, HLA-associated TCR beta chains showed more clonal expansion and lower generation probabilities than non-associated chains that were equally common. Because some donors lacked HLA typing at each locus, the association tests relied only on the typed subset. When HLA alleles, especially DR and DQ, strongly co-occurred, attributing TCR associations to individual alleles was difficult. A further reported finding was that TCR beta sequences accurately predicted the HLA-A and HLA-B alleles for most subjects in the first cohort. Because counts were too low, 15 to 20 rarely observed V segments, including chromosome 9 orphons, were left out of the earlier analysis of roughly 600 of the donors. The presence/absence analyses assumed that sequencing depth was roughly uniform across donors, and that assumption may not be true. In a later analysis, TCR association rates were found to vary across HLA loci, with the most associated TCRs seen for DRB1 alleles and the fewest for HLA-C alleles. Specific HLA alleles were associated with 15,000 to 20,000 TCR beta sequences at a false discovery rate of 0.05 in a later analysis. Linkage disequilibrium might explain the correlated functional status among segregating V segments, but an unknown experimental factor could not be excluded. Several of the top co-occurrence clusters appeared to be linked to parvovirus B19, influenza, CMV and Epstein-Barr virus, according to a later analysis. While some public TCRs were present in many individuals, most TCR sequences turned up only very rarely across donors. Most CMV-associated TCR beta chains appeared to be HLA-restricted in a later analysis, and the HLA associations seemed to be driven largely by CMV exposure. A cluster of highly shared sequence variants was judged likely to represent a technical artifact of the sequencing pipeline. A later genetic analysis reported fewer N-insertions in productive TCRs among donors in an Asian-associated ancestry cluster than the approximately 700-donor mean. The classifier was reported to diagnose cytomegalovirus status with high specificity and sensitivity in both the original and validation cohorts. The study gave a list of around 170 TCR beta chains associated with cytomegalovirus.

The CDR3 contains 19 residues, cysteine and phenylalanine counted. Of the read, only the CDR3 DNA is kept; its 57 bases are in frame from base 1. CDR1 SGHNT and CDR2 YYREEE were looked up in the germline V gene (reference sequence). Trimming accounts for 4 bases at V and 0 bases at J, while the number of junction bases matched to no gene is 12. The protocol used for the library was the immunoSEQ multiplex PCR assay. A mixture of 60 forward primers for TCR Vbeta segments and 13 reverse primers for TCR Jbeta segments was used in the multiplex PCR. Amplification of the CDR3 region of rearranged TCR beta genes was performed with a multiplex PCR assay on genomic DNA. The amplified TCR beta libraries were sequenced on the Illumina HiSeq System as 87-base-pair reads. The published analysis was carried out like this. A later analysis counted about 80 million unique TCR beta chains across the 700 or so repertoires, and around 12 million of these chains were shared by at least two donors. Raw reads were error-corrected and collapsed into unique sequences with a nearest-neighbor algorithm that merged closely related sequences to remove PCR and sequencing errors. CDR3 sequences were aligned to IMGT reference sequences to assign V, D and J gene segments. Each retained sequence needed at least a six-nucleotide match to both a V gene segment and a J gene segment. A rearrangement was called productive if the CDR3 had no stop codons and remained in frame with V and J, and every other rearrangement was called non-productive. CDR3 was defined according to IMGT convention as the region running from the second conserved V-encoded cysteine to the conserved J-encoded phenylalanine. The earlier analysis of some 600 of the donors excluded sequences that lacked an unambiguous match to a single V gene segment. In an earlier analysis of roughly 600 of the donors, a V segment was called functional when productive rearrangements were above 56.7%, and segregating when the standard deviation between donors exceeded 5%. To diagnose cytomegalovirus status from the catalog of TCR beta chain sequences, a statistical classification framework was built. In a later analysis, TCR nucleotide sequences were compared against IMGT/GENE-DB human TR gene sequences so that V and J genes could be assigned. Using the TCRdist pipeline, a later analysis assigned CDR3 sequences along with most-parsimonious VDJ recombination scenarios. In a later analysis, each TCR beta chain was defined by its CDR3 amino acid sequence together with its V-gene family, and reads lacking a unique V-gene family were excluded. To address suspected cross-contamination and a sequencing artifact, a later analysis removed several hundred highly shared, low-generation-probability nucleotide sequences. In a later analysis, a clonal expansion index for each public chain was calculated from normalized within-repertoire ranks of inferred template counts. Generation probabilities in a later analysis came from a VDJ recombination model fitted to out-of-frame rearrangements, and those results were checked against IGoR. Hypergeometric tests were used in a later analysis to score TCR-TCR, TCR-HLA and TCR-CMV co-occurrence, with a repertoire-size bias correction applied to the TCR pairs. In a later analysis, false discovery rates were estimated by permuting HLA or CMV assignments 20 times. A later analysis grouped co-occurring TCRs with DBSCAN, adding TCRdist sequence similarity when clustering within HLA-allele-positive subsets. Repertoires with fewer than 30,000 or more than 120,000 public chains, plus five repertoires with anomalous nucleotide sharing, were excluded from co-occurrence clustering. What TCRdb holds here is the immuneACCESS table cut down to in-frame rearrangements. Part of the clones is not present; checked against another copy, under half of the missing clones reflect an unresolved V gene, and the others are unexplained. The DNA gave D and trimming, while V, J and clone size come from that table. The sample's records list under 70,000 clones. About 12% of the sample belongs to the ten largest clones.

The chain is made from TRBV5-4 and TRBJ2-1; 11 central nucleotides agree with TRBD2. The sequencing sample was made of PBMCs. This TCR was recovered from a woman aged 25-40 years in good health and CMV-seropositive. The CDR3 protein: CASSTPGLAVISSYNEQFF. The nucleotide sequence is TGTGCCAGCAGCACGCCGGGACTAGCGGTTATCAGCTCCTACAATGAGCAGTTCTTC.